This note documents a single T cell receptor (beta chain) sequence. Its antigen is still unknown. Assay used: immunoSEQ multiplex PCR; TCRdb lists only in-frame clones, some missing. The sample includes about 110,000 clones, 60% to 85% of them seen just once. The sample belongs to a study of PD-1 blockade in mismatch repair-deficient tumors. Study-wide context: Enrolled about 2013-2017, patients had progressing, pretreated mismatch repair-deficient cancers of 12 to 13 types. Study findings and constraints: Rapid post-treatment expansion, then contraction, generally preceding radiologic response, marked tumor-resident clones.

The sequence was collected from an adult with mismatch repair-deficient cancer. This specimen was peripheral blood, taken roughly 13 months after starting pembrolizumab.

CDR3: CASSPPGAAGETQYF. The DNA of the CDR3 is TGTGCCAGCAGCCCTCCAGGAGCAGCAGGAGAGACCCAGTACTTC. The rearrangement uses TRBV5-8 and TRBJ2-5; unclear D gene. Germline V gives CDR1 SGHTS, CDR2 YDEGEE. Trimming pared 4 bases from V and 4 bases from J, leaving 17 bases between. This CDR3 comprises 15 residues. The entire variable domain, with the rest obtained from reference TRBV5-8 and TRBJ2-5, is as follows: EAGVTQSPTHLIKTRGQQATLRCSPISGHTSVYWYQQALGLGLQFLLWYDEGEERNRGNFPPRFSGRQFPNYSSELNVNALELEDSALYLCASSPPGAAGETQYFGPGTRLLVL.